This T cell receptor (beta chain) originates from a study of blood T cell repertoires in COVID-19. The authors' processing: Estimated nucleated cell counts came from reference gene primer amplification. Using immunoSEQ multiplex PCR, the repertoire was profiled, and TCRdb retains in-frame clones only, with some absent. V and J calls plus clone size are reproduced from that table; the DNA served to infer D and trimming. The sample holds about 250,000 clones, about 91% seen once. This CDR3 has 18 amino acids. Germline loops: CDR1 ENHRY, CDR2 SYGVKD. V shed 2 bases, J shed 4 bases, and the junction held 7 bases outside the gene matches. Enrollment of patients from Seattle took place during active infection, with longitudinal follow-up.

This chain connects TRBV10-3 to TRBJ2-1; 14 bases map to TRBD2. The clonotype originates from a woman aged 25 to 39 with COVID-19, enrolled during active disease. Sequences were obtained from peripheral blood. CDR3 in amino acids: CAISEPRTSGRSYNEQFF. The CDR3 DNA follows: TGTGCCATCAGTGAGCCAAGGACTAGCGGGAGGTCTTACAATGAGCAGTTCTTC.